These 2 T cell receptor beta chains came from one sample sequenced in a study of cytomegalovirus exposure and HLA in healthy donors. Primers: 60 Vbeta forward and 13 Jbeta reverse. Sequencing used immunoSEQ multiplex PCR; TCRdb keeps in-frame clones, though not all of them. Its table records over 60,000 clones. The sequencing input was PBMCs. These receptors originate from a female donor in good health and CMV-seropositive.

V is TRBV5-1 and J is TRBJ2-2; tentatively, D is TRBD2 (5 bases). The germline V gene has CDR1 SGHRS and CDR2 YFSETQ. CDR3 length: 14 residues. Trimming took 1 base from V and 7 from J, leaving 11 bases between them. The CDR3 DNA sequence: TGCGCCAGCAGCTTGACTAGAGCAATCGGGGAGCTGTTTTTT. It yields the protein CASSLTRAIGELFF.

The chain combines TRBV7-6 with TRBJ2-3, with D perhaps TRBD1 (6 bases). Trimming removed 5 bases from V and 4 bases from J, with 10 bases in between. This CDR3 has 13 amino acids. Germline CDR1 and CDR2: SGHVS and FNYEAQ. CDR3 region: CASSAGVADTQYF. Here the CDR3 DNA reads TGTGCCAGCAGCGCAGGGGTTGCAGATACGCAGTATTTT. Full variable domain (remainder filled in from reference TRBV7-6 and TRBJ2-3): GAGVSQSPRYKVTKRGQDVALRCDPISGHVSLYWYRQALGQGPEFLTYFNYEAQQDKSGLPNDRFSAERPEGSISTLTIQRTEQRDSAMYRCASSAGVADTQYFGPGTRLTVL.